These T cell receptor beta chains were read from a single sample in a study of T cell responses to AZD1222 COVID-19 vaccine. The table came from immunoSEQ multiplex PCR; TCRdb's copy has only in-frame clones and leaves some out. This table has tens of thousands of clones, around nine tenths appearing once. The starting material was peripheral blood, obtained on day 0 of AZD1222 vaccination. Source of these receptors: an adult in good health. Each CDR3 is given with its conserved first and last residue. A D gene is named only where the DNA matches it firmly. The size entry is marked missing in some rows and otherwise reads once, few, many or a size class.

j_gene | d_gene | v_gene | abundance | CDR3aa | CDR3nt
TRBJ1-3 | . | TRBV11-2 | once | CASSATGIQGGNTIYF | TGTGCCAGCAGCGCGACGGGAATTCAAGGTGGAAACACCATATATTTT
TRBJ1-2 | TRBD1 | TRBV12-3/TRBV12-4 | . | CASTPAGGGGYTF | TGTGCCAGCACCCCCGCAGGGGGCGGTGGCTACACCTTC
TRBJ2-5 | . | TRBV11-3 | . | CASSKGRQETQYF | TGTGCCAGCAGCAAGGGACGCCAAGAGACCCAGTACTTC
TRBJ1-1 | . | TRBV15 | . | CATSRDHGGTEAFF | TGTGCCACCAGCAGAGATCATGGGGGAACTGAAGCTTTCTTT
TRBJ2-1 | TRBD2 | TRBV30 | once | CAWSAALAGGQQFF | TGTGCCTGGAGTGCAGCCCTAGCGGGAGGCCAACAGTTCTTC
TRBJ2-5 | . | TRBV7-3 | . | CASSRGVPGLEETQYF | TGTGCCAGCAGCCGAGGGGTACCGGGACTCGAGGAGACCCAGTACTTC
TRBJ2-3 | TRBD1 | TRBV24-1 | . | CATSSGQDRWSTDTQYF | TGTGCCACCAGTTCAGGACAGGATAGATGGAGCACAGATACGCAGTATTTT
TRBJ2-1 | TRBD2 | TRBV5-1 | . | CASSSGLAASYNEQFF | TGCGCCAGCAGCTCTGGACTAGCGGCCTCCTACAATGAGCAGTTCTTC
TRBJ2-3 | TRBD1 | TRBV6-2/TRBV6-3 | . | CASSSGQGKDTQYF | TGTGCCAGCAGCTCGGGACAGGGGAAAGATACGCAGTATTTT
TRBJ2-5 | TRBD2 | TRBV4-1 | . | CASSHPSGGRGETQYF | TGCGCCAGCAGCCACCCTAGCGGGGGGCGGGGGGAGACCCAGTACTTC
TRBJ1-5 | . | TRBV19 | . | CASSIEGDNQPQHF | TGTGCCAGTAGTATTGAGGGTGACAATCAGCCCCAGCATTTT
TRBJ1-6 | . | TRBV19 | . | CASKRTYNSPLHF | TGTGCCAGTAAGAGGACCTATAATTCACCCCTCCACTTT
TRBJ1-2 | . | TRBV7-8 | . | CASSDYGQNYGYTF | TGTGCCAGCAGCGATTACGGACAGAACTATGGCTACACCTTC
TRBJ1-1 | . | TRBV10-3 | . | CATGPRDTEAFF | TGTGCCACGGGACCTAGGGACACTGAAGCTTTCTTT
TRBJ2-1 | . | TRBV6-4 | medium-sized | CASTQGDVNEQFF | TGTGCCAGCACCCAAGGGGACGTCAATGAGCAGTTCTTC
TRBJ2-2 | TRBD2 | TRBV7-2 | . | CASSPVAGTNTGELFF | TGTGCCAGCAGCCCGGTAGCGGGAACGAACACCGGGGAGCTGTTTTTT
TRBJ1-5 | . | TRBV6-2/TRBV6-3 | . | CASSYGQGGLSAQHF | TGTGCCAGCAGTTACGGTCAAGGGGGTCTGTCCGCCCAGCATTTT
TRBJ2-7 | TRBD2 | TRBV4-3 | . | CASSQGYGGAFYEQYF | TGCGCCAGCAGCCAAGGTTACGGGGGGGCCTTCTACGAGCAGTACTTC
TRBJ2-6 | . | TRBV7-3 | . | CASSSSGSNVLTF | TGTGCCAGCAGCAGCTCTGGGTCCAACGTCCTGACTTTC
TRBJ2-1 | TRBD2 | TRBV28 | . | CASVGTGGNEQFF | TGTGCCAGCGTGGGGACGGGGGGGAATGAGCAGTTCTTC
TRBJ2-2 | TRBD1 | TRBV19 | . | CASSLGQGVPGELFF | TGTGCCAGTAGTCTGGGACAGGGGGTCCCCGGGGAGCTGTTTTTT
TRBJ2-2 | . | TRBV7-3 | . | CASSFPRRDSTGELFF | TGTGCCAGCAGCTTTCCTCGCAGGGATTCCACCGGGGAGCTGTTTTTT
TRBJ2-7 | TRBD2 | TRBV30 | . | CAWSMGLAGEQYF | TGTGCCTGGAGTATGGGACTAGCGGGAGAGCAGTACTTC
TRBJ2-7 | TRBD2 | TRBV6-4 | . | CASSDPQSGGGSYEQYF | TGTGCCAGCAGTGACCCCCAATCTGGGGGGGGGTCCTACGAGCAGTACTTC
TRBJ2-7 | . | TRBV4-2 | few | CASSQGTPGEQYF | TGTGCCAGCAGCCAAGGGACCCCCGGCGAGCAGTACTTC
TRBJ1-1 | . | TRBV6-5 | few | CASRAGYVNTEAFF | TGTGCCAGCAGAGCAGGGTATGTGAACACTGAAGCTTTCTTT
TRBJ1-2 | . | TRBV7-2 | . | CASSFTGISPGYTF | TGTGCCAGCAGCTTCACGGGCATTTCCCCGGGCTACACCTTC
TRBJ1-5 | . | TRBV9 | . | CASSEGGREGQPQHF | TGTGCCAGCAGCGAGGGGGGACGGGAGGGTCAGCCCCAGCATTTT
TRBJ2-3 | . | TRBV11-3 | . | CASSLDSGAADTQYF | TGTGCCAGCAGCTTAGATTCGGGAGCGGCAGATACGCAGTATTTT
TRBJ2-2 | . | TRBV2 | . | CASSVGNTGELFF | TGTGCCAGCAGTGTGGGGAACACCGGGGAGCTGTTTTTT
TRBJ1-5 | . | TRBV7-2 | . | CASSLSRGQPQHF | TGTGCCAGCAGCTTGTCCAGGGGTCAGCCCCAGCATTTT
TRBJ2-5 | . | TRBV7-3 | . | CASSLVGGGETQYF | TGTGCCAGCAGCTTAGTTGGGGGCGGGGAGACCCAGTACTTC
TRBJ1-1 | . | TRBV30 | . | CAWSVGLGVNTEAFF | TGTGCCTGGAGTGTAGGTTTAGGGGTGAACACTGAAGCTTTCTTT
TRBJ1-5 | . | TRBV28 | once | CASSLVRPPRDQPQHF | TGTGCCAGCAGTTTAGTTCGTCCCCCCCGAGACCAGCCCCAGCATTTT
TRBJ1-3 | . | TRBV27 | . | CANASFSGNTIYF | TGTGCCAACGCGAGCTTCTCTGGAAACACCATATATTTT
TRBJ1-1 | . | TRBV6-5 | . | CASSYGVLGTEAFF | TGTGCCAGCAGTTATGGGGTGCTGGGCACTGAAGCTTTCTTT
TRBJ1-1 | . | TRBV18 | . | CASSRSGGRDTEAFF | TGTGCCAGCTCACGGTCCGGGGGCAGGGACACTGAAGCTTTCTTT
TRBJ1-1 | . | TRBV6-5 | . | CASSYQQREFEAFF | TGTGCCAGCAGTTACCAACAGAGGGAGTTTGAAGCTTTCTTT
TRBJ2-2 | . | TRBV7-9 | . | CASSFWKGQRVTGELFF | TGTGCCAGCAGCTTTTGGAAGGGACAAAGAGTTACCGGGGAGCTGTTTTTT
TRBJ2-1 | . | TRBV7-2 | . | CASSFTSTYNEQFF | TGTGCCAGCAGCTTCACCAGTACCTACAATGAGCAGTTCTTC
TRBJ1-4 | TRBD1 | TRBV28 | . | CAVDKNRDRGELFF | TGTGCCGTGGATAAAAACCGGGACAGGGGAGAACTGTTTTTT
TRBJ2-1 | TRBD2 | TRBV9 | . | CASSISGGRNEQFF | TGTGCCAGCAGCATTAGCGGGGGGAGGAATGAGCAGTTCTTC
TRBJ1-4 | TRBD1 | TRBV19 | . | CASSLGQGGEKLFF | TGTGCCAGTAGCCTGGGACAGGGGGGTGAAAAACTGTTTTTT
TRBJ2-7 | . | TRBV30 | once | CAWRPNYYEQYF | TGTGCCTGGAGGCCAAACTACTACGAGCAGTACTTC